This T cell receptor beta chain was captured in a study of blood T cell repertoires in COVID-19. This clone was seen just once. In the authors' methods: Reference gene primer amplification yielded estimated nucleated cell counts. Clones were sequenced by immunoSEQ multiplex PCR, and TCRdb holds only the in-frame ones, with some missing. Clonal size and the V and J genes are those of that table, whereas D and trimming came from the DNA. The sample carries 60,000 to 65,000 clones, about nine tenths recorded once. V lost 5 bases and J 6 bases, leaving 15 bases between the germline ends. The germline V gene has CDR1 SGHTA and CDR2 FQGNSA. This CDR3 is built from 14 residues.

Sequenced: peripheral blood. This sequence joins TRBV7-2 and TRBJ2-3, with a tentative D call TRBD2 (6 bases). The receptor was derived from a human donor with active COVID-19. The donor label of this sample is uncertain. The CDR3: CASSPDYFGDTQYF. CDR3 DNA sequence: TGTGCCAGCAGCCCGGACTACTTCGGGGATACGCAGTATTTT.